This entry features one T cell receptor beta chain sequence. This record belongs to a study of blood T cell repertoires in COVID-19. Study overall: Specimens from acute and convalescent COVID-19 originated in the United States, Italy and Spain.

V dropped 6 bases and J dropped 5; count of bases not matched to a gene: 8. Germline CDR1 reads MDHEN; CDR2 reads SYDVKM. The CDR3 is 15 amino acids. How the authors handled the data: Reference gene primers were amplified, and this amplification served to estimate nucleated cell counts. Profiling relied on immunoSEQ multiplex PCR, and the TCRdb table lists in-frame clones only, not all of them. Clone size and V and J calls were adopted from that table, with D and trimming inferred from the DNA. The table has some 250,000 clones, more than 70% seen once. The receptor's source is a man older than 75 with acute or convalescent COVID-19. V is TRBV28 and J is TRBJ2-7, with TRBD1 identical over 12 bases. Sequencing was carried out using peripheral blood. DNA for the CDR3: TGTGCCAGCAGCTCGGCGGGACAGGGGGCCAACGAGCAGTACTTC. Translating it yields CASSSAGQGANEQYF.